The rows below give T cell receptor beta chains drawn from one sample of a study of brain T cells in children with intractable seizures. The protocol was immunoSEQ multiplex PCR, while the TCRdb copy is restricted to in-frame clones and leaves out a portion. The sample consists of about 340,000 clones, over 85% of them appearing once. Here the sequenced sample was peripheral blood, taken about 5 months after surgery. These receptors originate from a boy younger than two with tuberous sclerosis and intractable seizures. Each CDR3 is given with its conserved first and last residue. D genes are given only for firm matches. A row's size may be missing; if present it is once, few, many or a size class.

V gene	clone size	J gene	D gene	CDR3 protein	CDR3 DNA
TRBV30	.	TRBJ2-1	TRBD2	CAWSVGGAYNEQFF	TGTGCCTGGAGTGTCGGGGGGGCCTACAATGAGCAGTTCTTC
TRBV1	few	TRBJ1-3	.	CTSSQGAWGNTIYF	TGCACCAGCAGCCAAGGGGCATGGGGAAACACCATATATTTT
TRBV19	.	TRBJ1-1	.	CASSIGGLYAEAFF	TGTGCCAGTAGTATAGGGGGACTGTACGCTGAAGCTTTCTTT
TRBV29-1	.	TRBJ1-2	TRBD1	CSVRYRYDRDNYGYTF	TGCAGCGTTCGTTATAGGTACGACAGGGATAACTATGGCTACACCTTC
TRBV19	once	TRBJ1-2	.	CASRDSSAYGYTF	TGTGCCAGCCGAGACAGCTCGGCGTATGGCTACACCTTC
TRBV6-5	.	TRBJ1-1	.	CASALAGQYTEAFF	TGTGCCAGCGCCTTAGCTGGACAGTACACTGAAGCTTTCTTT
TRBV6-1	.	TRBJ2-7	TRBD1	CASSEAQGAFYEQYF	TGTGCCAGCAGTGAAGCCCAGGGGGCCTTCTACGAGCAGTACTTC
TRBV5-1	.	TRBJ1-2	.	CASSPDGRGYTF	TGCGCCAGCAGCCCGGATGGACGTGGCTACACCTTC
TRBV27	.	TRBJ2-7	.	CASSLGRHYEQYF	TGTGCCAGCAGTTTGGGCAGACACTACGAGCAGTACTTC
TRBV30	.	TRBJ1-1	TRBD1	CACHGDSYTEAFF	TGTGCCTGCCACGGGGACAGTTACACTGAAGCTTTCTTT
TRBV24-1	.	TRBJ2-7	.	CATSDMAAGQYEQYF	TGTGCCACCAGTGATATGGCCGCCGGCCAATACGAGCAGTACTTC
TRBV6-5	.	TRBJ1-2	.	CASSWDTSFYGYTF	TGTGCCAGCAGTTGGGACACGAGTTTCTATGGCTACACCTTC
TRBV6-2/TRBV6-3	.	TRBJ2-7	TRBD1	CASSYSSRGSPYEQYF	TGTGCCAGCAGTTACTCGAGCAGGGGGTCCCCCTACGAGCAGTACTTC
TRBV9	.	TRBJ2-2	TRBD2	CASSVDGLAGGVGELFF	TGTGCCAGCAGCGTAGACGGACTAGCGGGGGGGGTCGGGGAGCTGTTTTTT
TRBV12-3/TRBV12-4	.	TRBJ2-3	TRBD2	CASSGLAGERQYF	TGTGCCAGCAGTGGACTAGCGGGGGAAAGGCAGTATTTT
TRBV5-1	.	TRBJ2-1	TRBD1	CASSLTGDSYNEQFF	TGCGCCAGCAGCTTGACAGGGGATAGCTACAATGAGCAGTTCTTC
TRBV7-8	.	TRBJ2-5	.	CASRDRFQETQYF	TGTGCCAGCAGAGACAGATTTCAAGAGACCCAGTACTTC
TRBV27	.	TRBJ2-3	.	CASRRSGTASTDTQYF	TGTGCCAGCAGAAGGTCCGGGACGGCTAGCACAGATACGCAGTATTTT
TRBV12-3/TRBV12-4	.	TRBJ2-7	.	CASSAQGYEQYF	TGTGCCAGCAGTGCACAGGGCTACGAGCAGTACTTC
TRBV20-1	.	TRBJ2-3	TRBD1	CSASSIVDRLTGSDRSTDTQYF	TGCAGTGCTAGTTCGATCGTAGATCGATTGACAGGGAGCGACCGTAGCACAGATACGCAGTATTTT
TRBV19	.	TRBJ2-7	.	CASSISPGQSYEQYF	TGTGCCAGTAGTATCTCCCCAGGACAATCCTACGAGCAGTACTTC
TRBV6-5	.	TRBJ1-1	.	CASSYKALNTEAFF	TGTGCCAGCAGTTATAAGGCATTGAACACTGAAGCTTTCTTT
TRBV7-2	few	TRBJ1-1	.	CASSLETGRETEAFF	TGTGCCAGCAGCTTAGAGACAGGTAGGGAGACTGAAGCTTTCTTT
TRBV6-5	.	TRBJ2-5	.	CASRDRGQETQYF	TGTGCCAGCAGAGACCGGGGGCAAGAGACCCAGTACTTC
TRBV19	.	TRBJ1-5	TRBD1	CASSSDRESQPQHF	TGTGCCAGTAGCTCGGACAGGGAGAGTCAGCCCCAGCATTTT
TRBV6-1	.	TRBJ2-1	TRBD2	CASSETPGLALNEQFF	TGTGCCAGCAGTGAAACTCCCGGACTAGCGCTCAATGAGCAGTTCTTC
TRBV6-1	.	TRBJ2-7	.	CASSEGQTYEQYF	TGTGCCAGCAGTGAGGGACAAACCTACGAGCAGTACTTC
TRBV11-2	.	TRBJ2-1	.	CASSLVLAVYNEQFF	TGTGCCAGCAGCTTAGTCCTAGCCGTATACAATGAGCAGTTCTTC
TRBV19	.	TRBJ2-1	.	CASSLRDSYNEQFF	TGTGCCAGTAGTCTCCGGGACTCCTACAATGAGCAGTTCTTC
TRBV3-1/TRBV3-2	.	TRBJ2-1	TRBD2	CASSQITGTSYNEQFF	TGTGCCAGCAGCCAAATAACCGGGACTAGCTACAATGAGCAGTTCTTC
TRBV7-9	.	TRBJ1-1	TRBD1	CASSPRDRGSTEAFF	TGTGCCAGCAGCCCCCGGGACAGGGGAAGCACTGAAGCTTTCTTT
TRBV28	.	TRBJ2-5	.	CASSPSGTGETQYF	TGTGCCAGCAGTCCCTCCGGGACGGGAGAGACCCAGTACTTC
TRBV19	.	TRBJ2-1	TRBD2	CASSAPPWRGAYNEQFF	TGTGCCAGTAGTGCCCCCCCTTGGCGGGGGGCTTACAATGAGCAGTTCTTC
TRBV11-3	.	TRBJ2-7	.	CASSLAGPRKYF	TGTGCCAGCAGCTTAGCTGGACCTCGCAAGTACTTC
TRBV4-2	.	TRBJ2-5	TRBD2	CASSLTRTSGQETQYF	TGTGCCAGCAGCCTGACCCGGACTAGCGGACAAGAGACCCAGTACTTC
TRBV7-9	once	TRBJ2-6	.	CASSLAYPGLSGANVLTF	TGTGCCAGCAGCTTAGCGTATCCAGGCCTCTCTGGGGCCAACGTCCTGACTTTC
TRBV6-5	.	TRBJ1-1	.	CASTVGETEAFF	TGTGCCAGCACGGTCGGGGAGACTGAAGCTTTCTTT
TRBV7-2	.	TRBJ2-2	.	CASSLAPGAPRPGELFF	TGTGCCAGCAGCTTAGCCCCAGGGGCCCCAAGGCCCGGGGAGCTGTTTTTT
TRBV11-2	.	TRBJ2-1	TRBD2	CASGTGGIYNEQFF	TGTGCCAGCGGGACGGGGGGGATATACAATGAGCAGTTCTTC
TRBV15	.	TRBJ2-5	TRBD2	CATSQREARETQYF	TGTGCCACCAGCCAGCGGGAGGCCCGGGAGACCCAGTACTTC
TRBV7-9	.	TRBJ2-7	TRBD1	CASSSIYRGYYEQYF	TGTGCCAGCAGCTCTATATACAGGGGATACTACGAGCAGTACTTC
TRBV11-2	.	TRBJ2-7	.	CASSLNPDGPNEQYF	TGTGCCAGCAGCTTAAACCCGGACGGCCCCAACGAGCAGTACTTC
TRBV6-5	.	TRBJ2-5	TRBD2	CASSAFAGDEETQYF	TGTGCCAGCAGCGCCTTTGCGGGGGACGAAGAGACCCAGTACTTC
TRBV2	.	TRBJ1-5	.	CASSEQTYSNQPQHF	TGTGCCAGCAGTGAGCAGACTTATAGCAATCAGCCCCAGCATTTT
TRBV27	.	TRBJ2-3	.	CASSLLGQSTDTQYF	TGTGCCAGCAGTTTATTAGGCCAGAGCACAGATACGCAGTATTTT
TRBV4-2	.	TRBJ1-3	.	CASSQVSSSGNTIYF	TGTGCCAGCAGCCAAGTTTCGAGCTCTGGAAACACCATATATTTT
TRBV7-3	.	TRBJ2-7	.	CASSLGGGYEQYF	TGTGCCAGCAGCTTAGGAGGGGGCTACGAGCAGTACTTC
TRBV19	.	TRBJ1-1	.	CASSIPRGWDTEAFF	TGTGCCAGTAGTATACCCAGGGGCTGGGACACTGAAGCTTTCTTT
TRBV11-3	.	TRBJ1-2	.	CASSAPYEAGDYGYTF	TGTGCCAGCAGCGCCCCATACGAGGCGGGCGACTATGGCTACACCTTC
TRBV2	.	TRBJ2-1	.	CAVLPGLRYNEQFF	TGTGCCGTCCTCCCGGGACTCCGTTACAATGAGCAGTTCTTC
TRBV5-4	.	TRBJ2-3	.	CASSFGRDKDTQYF	TGTGCCAGCAGCTTTGGACGGGATAAAGATACGCAGTATTTT
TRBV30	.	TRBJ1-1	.	CAWARGNTEAFF	TGTGCCTGGGCACGTGGGAACACTGAAGCTTTCTTT
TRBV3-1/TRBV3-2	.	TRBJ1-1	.	CASSLRDGAGAFF	TGTGCCAGCAGCCTGCGGGACGGTGCCGGGGCTTTCTTT
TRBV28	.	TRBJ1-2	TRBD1	CASSVGQGAPGYTF	TGTGCCAGCAGCGTTGGACAGGGGGCGCCTGGCTACACCTTC
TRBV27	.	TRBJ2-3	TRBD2	CASSLSIAGGPDTQYF	TGTGCCAGCAGTTTAAGTATAGCGGGAGGGCCGGATACGCAGTATTTT
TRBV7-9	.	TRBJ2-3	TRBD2	CASSTSGSTDTQYF	TGTGCCAGCAGCACTAGCGGGAGCACAGATACGCAGTATTTT
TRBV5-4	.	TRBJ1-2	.	CASSLDGNYGYTF	TGTGCCAGCAGCTTGGATGGGAACTATGGCTACACCTTC
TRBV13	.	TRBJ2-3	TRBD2	CASSSGTSGIGITDTQYF	TGTGCCAGCAGCTCAGGGACTAGCGGGATAGGGATAACAGATACGCAGTATTTT
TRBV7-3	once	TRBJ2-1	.	CASSVQGSLNNEQFF	TGTGCCAGCAGCGTCCAGGGGTCGCTGAACAATGAGCAGTTCTTC